The subject of this entry is one T cell receptor beta chain. The data belong to a study of low-dose radiotherapy and immunotherapy resistance in tumors. Study context: For Cohort 1, fractions of 0.5 Gy were given every 2 weeks, reaching 6.5 Gy overall.

The CDR3 consists of 13 residues. Trimming left V 5 bases short and J 6 bases short, with 14 bases between. CDR1 is SGHTA, CDR2 FQGNSA, per germline. First-strand cDNA used TRAV- and TRBV-specific primers, covering alpha and beta chains. A 20-cycle PCR with a constant-region primer and V-primer adapter amplified TCRs. TCRdb itself ran the reads through MiXCR, one entry per CDR3 protein. This sample has roughly 56,000 distinct CDR3 sequences, with 20% to 25% found just once. The time point was: after trial treatment. Noted treatment: LDRT plus nivolumab, ipilimumab, low-dose cyclophosphamide and aspirin (RACIN trial). The donors' regimen was nivolumab, ipilimumab, aspirin, low-dose cyclophosphamide and low-dose radiotherapy.

This sequence was found in a male donor with prostate cancer. The chain has TRBV7-2 and TRBJ2-7; TRBD2 might be the D (6 bases). Source: PBMCs, taken after low-dose radiotherapy plus immunotherapy. The CDR3 region is CASSDTSSSEQYF. The CDR3 DNA is TGTGCCAGCAGCGACACTAGCTCTTCCGAGCAGTACTTC.